The next 27 T cell receptor beta chains were all read from a single sample in a study of T-cell reconstitution after alpha-beta-depleted transplantation in children. Library preparation (for TCRbeta) was performed with unique molecular identifiers. TCRdb redid the calling of the PCR reads with MiXCR, one entry per CDR3 protein. The table lists approximately 240,000 distinct CDR3 sequences, approximately 9% of them singletons. The sequenced sample was PBMCs from the stem cell graft donor, obtained from the stem cell graft. All receptors derive from a human donor who donated a stem cell graft to a child with acute lymphoblastic leukemia.

This clonotype was seen many times. The chain employs TRBV9 and TRBJ1-1; D is possibly TRBD1 (5 bases). Trimming shortened V by 4 bases and J by 5 bases, and 21 bases separated the two germline ends. CDR1 and CDR2 (germline): SGDLS, YYNGEE. The CDR3 consists of 16 residues. DNA for the CDR3: TGTGCCAGCAGCCCGCGTACCCGGGGGGAGAGGACTGAAGCTTTCTTT. The encoded protein is CASSPRTRGERTEAFF. Based on the CDR3 plus reference TRBV9 and TRBJ1-1, the full variable domain is DSGVTQTPKHLITATGQRVTLRCSPRSGDLSVYWYQQSLDQGLQFLIQYYNGEERAKGNILERFSAQQFPDLHSELNLSSLELGDSALYFCASSPRTRGERTEAFFGQGTRLTVV.

This clonotype was seen at least ten times. V is TRBV20-1 and J is TRBJ1-1, with TRBD1 matching 8 bases. CDR3 length equals 17 residues. Germline V gene lookup returns CDR1 DFQATT and CDR2 SNEGSKA (reference sequence). Trimming at V came to 0 bases and at J to 2 bases, leaving 11 bases not matched to a gene. Here the CDR3 DNA reads TGCAGTGCTAGAGATCCCGGGCAGGGGGCTGTAAACACTGAAGCTTTCTTT. Amino acids: CSARDPGQGAVNTEAFF.

This clonotype was counted at least ten times. CDR3 loop: CASSYVSGANVLTF. The CDR3 nucleotides read TGTGCCAGCAGTTACGTCTCTGGGGCCAACGTCCTGACTTTC. This chain links TRBV6-5 with TRBJ2-6; no clear D gene. The CDR3 extends over 14 amino acids. V lost 2 bases and J lost 0, with 2 bases in between. Germline loops: CDR1 MNHEY, CDR2 SVGAGI.

The rearrangement links TRBV20-1 to TRBJ2-2; D may be TRBD2 (7 bases). Germline V gene sequence: CDR1 DFQATT, CDR2 SNEGSKA (reference sequence). Trimming stripped 0 bases from V and 2 bases from J, with 13 bases between. The CDR3 is made up of 16 amino acids. The CDR3 here is CSARDWGGSNTGELFF. Written as DNA, the CDR3 is TGCAGTGCTAGAGATTGGGGGGGCTCAAACACCGGGGAGCTGTTTTTT.

This clonotype was observed a handful of times. The V gene is TRBV5-1, the J gene TRBJ2-2; 11 nucleotides line up with TRBD1. This CDR3 contains 16 residues. Per the germline V gene, CDR1 is SGHRS and CDR2 is YFSETQ. Trimming took 1 base from V and 5 from J; bases not matched to a gene: 4. The DNA for the CDR3 is TGCGCCAGCAGCTTGACTGGACAGGGGGCAACCGGGGAGCTGTTTTTT. It translates to CASSLTGQGATGELFF. The whole variable domain, filled in from reference TRBV5-1 and TRBJ2-2, reads KAGVTQTPRYLIKTRGQQVTLSCSPISGHRSVSWYQQTPGQGLQFLFEYFSETQRNKGNFPGRFSGRQFSNSRSEMNVSTLELGDSALYLCASSLTGQGATGELFFGEGSRLTVL.

This clonotype has a handful of counts. This chain links TRBV6-2 or TRBV6-3 with TRBJ1-1; D gene unclear. CDR1 is MNHEY, CDR2 SVGEGT, per germline. V lost 6 bases, J lost 5 bases, and 10 bases lay in between. This CDR3 spans 12 amino acids. The CDR3 coding sequence is TGTGCCAGCAGACTTGCAAGGACTGAAGCTTTCTTT. Amino acids: CASRLARTEAFF.

The table lists this clonotype with a few counts. The chain uses TRBV5-1 and TRBJ2-1; TRBD1 agrees at 9 bases. The CDR3 runs 14 residues. Germline CDR1 is SGHRS and CDR2 is YFSETQ. V lost 4 bases to trimming and J lost 7 bases; unmatched junction nucleotides: 6. The CDR3 DNA reads as TGCGCCAGCAGCGTACAGGGGGCGGGAAATGAGCAGTTCTTC. Its translation: CASSVQGAGNEQFF.

This clonotype was seen only a few times. The V and J genes are TRBV4-2 and TRBJ2-3; the D gene could be TRBD1 or TRBD2 (7 bases each). Trimming removed 1 base from V and 2 bases from J, with 16 bases in between. Germline V lookup: CDR1 LGHNA, CDR2 YNFKEQ. CDR3 size: 17 residues. CDR3 DNA: TGTGCCAGCAGCCAAGCGCAGGGGGGGCCCGTCACAGATACGCAGTATTTT. Translated, it gives CASSQAQGGPVTDTQYF.

V gene TRBV20-1 combines with J gene TRBJ2-1; the D gene is possibly TRBD2 (6 bases). The CDR3 contains 12 residues. In germline, CDR1 is DFQATT, CDR2 SNEGSKA (reference sequence). The germline V and J ends were trimmed by 1 base and 9 bases, with 10 bases remaining between them. CDR3 sequence reads: CSARGGASEQFF. Here the CDR3 DNA reads TGCAGTGCTAGAGGCGGGGCGAGTGAGCAGTTCTTC.

This clonotype was seen only a few times. The V gene is TRBV6-1, the J gene TRBJ2-7; 10 nucleotides align to TRBD2. The J segment lost 5 bases and the V segment lost 4 bases, leaving 5 bases of the junction unmatched. The length of the CDR3 is 14 residues. CDR1 and CDR2 (germline): MNHNS, SASEGT. As DNA, the CDR3 is TGTGCCAGCAGTGTCCCCGGGACTAGCGACGAGCAGTACTTC. It yields the protein CASSVPGTSDEQYF.

This clonotype was seen at least ten times. The chain joins TRBV5-1 to TRBJ2-1; 8 bases are shared with TRBD2. This CDR3 comprises 16 residues. Trimming cost V 2 bases and J 7 bases; bases outside gene matches: 11. In germline, CDR1 is SGHRS, CDR2 YFSETQ. For the CDR3, the DNA is TGCGCCAGCAGCTTCTCGTCGGGGGGGAACCTGAATGAGCAGTTCTTC. Translating gives CASSFSSGGNLNEQFF.

This clonotype was recorded a few times. This chain links TRBV6-5 with TRBJ2-1; 8 nucleotides match TRBD2. Germline values: CDR1 MNHEY, CDR2 SVGAGI. The CDR3 is 17 amino acids. After removal of 6 bases from V and 5 bases from J, the junction contained 15 bases not matched to a gene. Written as DNA, the CDR3 is TGTGCCAGCAGCCTCTACTCCGGGGGGGCCGCCGACAATGAGCAGTTCTTC. As protein: CASSLYSGGAADNEQFF.

This clonotype came up a few times. V gene TRBV27 combines with J gene TRBJ1-6; D is uncertain. Germline CDR1 is MNHEY and CDR2 is SMNVEV (reference sequence). The CDR3 is made up of 17 amino acids. Trimming cost V 1 base and J 0 bases, with 10 bases left between them. This chain's CDR3 is CASSLLDASSYNSPLHF. CDR3 bases: TGTGCCAGCAGTTTATTAGACGCGAGCTCCTATAATTCACCCCTCCACTTT.

This clonotype was counted many times. The chain links TRBV4-2 to TRBJ2-7; the match to TRBD2 covers 10 bases. The trim removed 4 bases at V and 1 base at J, leaving 4 bases unmatched. The CDR3 sequence is 15 residues long. Looked up from germline, CDR1 is LGHNA and CDR2 is YNFKEQ. CDR3 sequence (DNA): TGTGCCAGCAGCCTCACTAGCGGGGTTTCCTACGAGCAGTACTTC. It specifies CASSLTSGVSYEQYF.

This clonotype was found a few times. V is TRBV5-1 and J is TRBJ2-5; 10 bases are a match to TRBD1. V was clipped by 6 bases and J by 4 bases; unmatched bases: 6. The CDR3 sequence is 14 residues long. Germline V gene lookup returns CDR1 SGHRS and CDR2 YFSETQ. The CDR3 protein is CASTTGTGVETQYF. Here the CDR3 DNA reads TGCGCCAGCACCACCGGGACAGGGGTAGAGACCCAGTACTTC.

In this sample, this clonotype turned up many times. The rearrangement links TRBV7-2 to TRBJ2-5, with no clear D. The CDR3 spans 13 residues. CDR1 and CDR2 (germline): SGHTA, FQGNSA. The V end lost 3 bases, the J end lost 5 bases, and 10 bases lay between the germline ends. The CDR3 loop is CASSFRNIETQYF. In DNA form, the CDR3 reads TGTGCCAGCAGCTTCAGGAATATCGAGACCCAGTACTTC.

This clonotype was observed a few times. This sequence joins TRBV7-9 and TRBJ1-1; TRBD1 matches at 8 bases. V shed 3 bases, J shed 5 bases, and the junction held 8 bases outside the gene matches. The CDR3 spans 15 residues. Looked up from germline, CDR1 is SEHNR and CDR2 is FQNEAQ (reference sequence). The CDR3 is CASSFREQGGTEAFF. The CDR3 DNA sequence: TGTGCCAGCAGCTTTCGAGAACAGGGGGGGACTGAAGCTTTCTTT.

This clonotype was counted only a few times. The chain uses TRBV5-6 and TRBJ2-7, with 7 nucleotides matching TRBD1. Germline values: CDR1 SGHDT, CDR2 YYEEEE. The CDR3 has 17 residues. Trimming at V came to 1 base and at J to 4 bases, leaving 14 bases not matched to a gene. CDR3 DNA: TGTGCCAGCAGCTTGTGGGGATCCGGGACAGTTTTATACGAGCAGTACTTC. Translated: CASSLWGSGTVLYEQYF.

The chain combines TRBV24-1 with TRBJ1-2, with D possibly TRBD1 on 5 matching bases. This CDR3 has 15 residues. V lost 3 bases and J 8 bases, leaving 18 bases between the germline ends. Germline CDR1 is KGHDR and CDR2 is SFDVKD. The CDR3 sequence is CATSDGSGVAEGYTF. The CDR3 DNA sequence: TGTGCCACCAGTGATGGTTCGGGGGTAGCGGAAGGCTACACCTTC.

This clonotype has only a few counts. This chain connects TRBV5-8 to TRBJ2-5; D is perhaps TRBD2 (5 bases). This CDR3 region has 14 residues. V gave up 0 bases and J gave up 5 bases, with 11 bases separating them. Per germline, CDR1 SGHTS and CDR2 YDEGEE. This CDR3 is CASSLGVATETQYF. The CDR3 nucleotides read TGTGCCAGCAGCTTGGGCGTAGCGACGGAGACCCAGTACTTC.

This clonotype was seen a few times. The chain has TRBV4-2 and TRBJ1-2; 9 bases fit TRBD1. Germline trimming cut 1 base from V and 5 bases from J; bases unmatched to any gene: 14. This CDR3 is 18 amino acids long. In germline, CDR1 is LGHNA, CDR2 YNFKEQ. CDR3 sequence reads: CASSQVRDTVGTGYGYTF. The CDR3 DNA reads TGTGCCAGCAGCCAAGTCCGAGATACGGTCGGGACAGGGTATGGCTACACCTTC.

This clonotype was seen ten or more times. This chain links TRBV2 with TRBJ1-6; possible D gene TRBD1, 5 bases. The ends were cut back, 7 bases at V and 4 bases at J, with 14 bases in the middle. This CDR3 is 15 amino acids long. Per the germline V gene, CDR1 is SNHLY and CDR2 is FYNNEI. The CDR3 protein is CASTRDAKYNSPLHF. CDR3 coding DNA: TGTGCCAGCACCCGGGACGCAAAATATAATTCACCCCTCCACTTT.

The chain uses TRBV7-2 and TRBJ1-6; D is possibly TRBD1 (6 bases). Between the trimmed V and J ends, which lost 1 base and 7 bases, there was a span of 11 bases. CDR1 SGHTA and CDR2 FQGNSA come from the germline V gene. CDR3 size: 15 residues. The CDR3 nucleotides are TGTGCCAGCAGCTTAGTACCAGGGGAAAATTCACCCCTCCACTTT. Its translation: CASSLVPGENSPLHF.

This clonotype showed up just a few times. V usage is TRBV6-1 and J usage is TRBJ1-1; TRBD1 is a possible D gene (5 bases). CDR3 size: 14 residues. Germline lookup yields CDR1 MNHNS and CDR2 SASEGT. V was trimmed by 4 bases and J by 2 bases, leaving 11 bases between them. The DNA for the CDR3 is TGTGCCAGCAGTGGGCGGCAGGGTAACACTGAAGCTTTCTTT. Its protein is CASSGRQGNTEAFF.

V usage is TRBV10-3 and J usage is TRBJ1-5; 7 bases line up with TRBD1. This CDR3 has 15 residues. The junction had 5 bases not matched to a gene; V was cut back by 5 bases and J by 1 base. Germline lookup yields CDR1 ENHRY and CDR2 SYGVKD. CDR3 loop: CAISLDRSSNQPQHF. Written as DNA, the CDR3 is TGTGCCATCAGTCTGGACAGGTCGAGCAATCAGCCCCAGCATTTT.

The CDR3 nucleotides are TGTGCCAGCAGTCAAGGGGATACGCAGTATTTT. Translated: CASSQGDTQYF. This sequence joins TRBV12-3 or TRBV12-4 and TRBJ2-3; D remains unclear. CDR3 length: 11 amino acids. Trimming left V 5 bases short and J 6 bases short, with 6 bases between.

This clonotype was counted between two and nine times. The J gene is TRBJ2-7, the V gene TRBV12-3 or TRBV12-4; 7 bases map to TRBD1. V was pared by 4 bases and J by 5 bases, with 11 bases of the junction left unmatched. This CDR3 contains 15 residues. The CDR3 DNA sequence: TGTGCCAGCAGTTCCAACAGGGGAAAGGGGCACGAGCAGTACTTC. This sequence encodes CASSSNRGKGHEQYF.